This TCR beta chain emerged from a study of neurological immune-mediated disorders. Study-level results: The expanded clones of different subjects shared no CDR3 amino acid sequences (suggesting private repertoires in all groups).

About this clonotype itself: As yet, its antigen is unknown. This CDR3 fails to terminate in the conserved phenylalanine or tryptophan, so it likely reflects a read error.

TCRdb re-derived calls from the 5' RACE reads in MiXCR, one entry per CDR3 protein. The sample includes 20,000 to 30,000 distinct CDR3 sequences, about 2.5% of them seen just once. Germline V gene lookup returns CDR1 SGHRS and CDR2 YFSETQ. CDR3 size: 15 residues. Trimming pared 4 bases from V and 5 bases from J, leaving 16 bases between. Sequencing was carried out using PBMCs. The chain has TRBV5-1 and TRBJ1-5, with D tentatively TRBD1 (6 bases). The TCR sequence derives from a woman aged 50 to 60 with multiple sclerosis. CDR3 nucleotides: TGCGCCAGCAGCCGTGGGACACCCGGGGATCAGCCCCAGCATAAT. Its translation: CASSRGTPGDQPQHN.